One TCR beta chain is described in this entry. The CDR3 sequence is 15 residues long. From germline, CDR1 is SGHAT and CDR2 FQNNGV. The V and J ends lost 0 bases and 2 bases respectively, with 11 bases between them. TCRdb ran MiXCR on the RT-PCR reads and lists one entry per CDR3 protein. The table shows about 680,000 distinct CDR3 sequences, with 13% to 15% occurring only once. V is TRBV11-2 and J is TRBJ2-7; D is uncertain. The material sequenced was memory CD4+ T cells from blood. This receptor was taken from a female donor in good health, serving as a healthy control. CDR3 amino acids: CASSLDLWGTYEQYF. Here the CDR3 DNA reads TGTGCCAGCAGCTTAGATCTATGGGGAACCTACGAGCAGTACTTC.